The 9 T cell receptor beta chains below all came from one sample that was sequenced in a study of cytomegalovirus exposure and HLA in healthy donors (dated by TCRdb to 2015 to 2018). The library was made by the immunoSEQ multiplex PCR assay. A mixture of 60 forward primers for TCR Vbeta segments and 13 reverse primers for TCR Jbeta segments was used in the multiplex PCR. The table comes from immuneACCESS by way of TCRdb, which keeps in-frame sequences with V and J called. Part of the clones is missing from these tables; in studies checked, under half for an unresolved V gene and the rest for unknown reasons. This sample comprises under 150,000 clones, over 8% of them detected only once. Less than 4% of the sample lies in the top ten. The sample was PBMCs. The receptors were sampled from a man aged 25-45 years in good health and CMV-seronegative.

This clone occurred a few times. This CDR3 reads CASSLDTGQPQHF. The CDR3 nucleotides are TGTGCCAGCAGCTTAGACACCGGTCAGCCCCAGCATTTT. The chain couples TRBV11-2 to TRBJ1-5; D gene unclear. There are 13 residues in the CDR3. Per the germline V gene, CDR1 is SGHAT and CDR2 is FQNNGV. V lost 0 bases, J lost 6 bases, and 6 bases lay in between.

Remarks on this clone: One end of the junction fails to match germline, which may point to a read error. V is TRBV29-1 and J is TRBJ2-3; 7 positions match TRBD1. Looked up from germline, CDR1 is SQVTM and CDR2 is ANQGSEA. The CDR3 covers 13 residues. The CDR3 sequence is CSVAGQNTDKQYF. CDR3 bases: TGCAGCGTTGCGGGACAGAACACAGATAAGCAGTATTTT.

The CDR3 bases are TGCGCCAGCACCAGGGACAGGGACACTGAAGCTTTCTTT. Translation gives CASTRDRDTEAFF. This rearrangement joins TRBV10-2 to TRBJ1-1; 9 nucleotides line up with TRBD1. V shed 7 bases and J 3 bases; nucleotides not matched to a gene: 3. The CDR3 is 13 amino acids. Germline loops: CDR1 WSHSY, CDR2 SAAADI.

There are a few counts of this clone. The CDR3 sequence: CASSSLAGEAYNEQFF. CDR3 nucleotide sequence: TGTGCCAGCAGTTCCCTAGCGGGAGAGGCCTACAATGAGCAGTTCTTC. V is TRBV28 and J is TRBJ2-1, with TRBD2 identical over 10 bases. CDR3 length equals 16 residues. V gave up 4 bases and J gave up 2 bases; unmatched junction bases: 5. CDR1 and CDR2 from the germline V gene are MDHEN and SYDVKM.

This chain links TRBV5-1 with TRBJ2-7; D might be TRBD2 (5 bases). CDR1 SGHRS and CDR2 YFSETQ come from the germline V gene. V was cut by 3 bases and J by 12 bases, with 19 bases left in between. The CDR3 is made up of 13 amino acids. The DNA of the CDR3 is TGCGCCAGCAGCTGGGCAGGCGCTCAGGAGGTGTACTTC. Encoded protein: CASSWAGAQEVYF.

This clone came up a few times. This chain uses TRBV19 with TRBJ1-1; maybe TRBD1 (5 bases). CDR1 is LNHDA and CDR2 is SQIVND in the germline V gene (reference sequence). This CDR3 has 13 amino acids. The V end lost 3 bases, the J end lost 6 bases, and 11 bases lay between the germline ends. As DNA, the CDR3 is TGTGCCAGTAGTATGAATGGGGGGGCTGAAGCTTTCTTT. Residues: CASSMNGGAEAFF.

This chain links TRBV30 with TRBJ1-1; TRBD1 aligns across 11 bases. V was clipped by 7 bases and J by 7 bases; unmatched bases: 5. The CDR3 runs to 12 residues. Germline values: CDR1 GTSNPN, CDR2 SVGIG (reference sequence). Written as DNA, the CDR3 is TGTGCCTTGCCGGGACAGGGGGATGAAGCTTTCTTT. Translation gives CALPGQGDEAFF.

This clone was seen a few times. This chain links TRBV5-4 with TRBJ2-1, with D uncertain. The CDR3 is 19 amino acids. CDR1 and CDR2 (germline): SGHNT, YYREEE (reference sequence). V dropped 0 bases and J dropped 5 bases, with 24 bases sitting between them. In nucleotides, the CDR3 is TGTGCCAGCAGCTTGGGCCCCCACTCTCTAGGCGTCAGAAACAATGAGCAGTTCTTC. This codes for CASSLGPHSLGVRNNEQFF.

Only a few counts were recorded for this clone. The chain combines TRBV6-5 with TRBJ1-1, with 9 bases lining up with TRBD1. The CDR3 extends over 14 amino acids. Germline loops: CDR1 MNHEY, CDR2 SVGAGI. J gave up 5 bases and V 4 bases, and 5 bases lay outside the gene matches. CDR3: CASSWTGARTEAFF. DNA for the CDR3: TGTGCCAGCAGTTGGACAGGGGCGAGGACTGAAGCTTTCTTT.